These 16 T cell receptor beta chains originate from one sample sequenced in a study of a mutant IDH1 vaccine in newly diagnosed glioma. No antigen is known for these receptors. Time point indicated: week 47, end of study. With topical imiquimod, each dose of the vaccine consisted of 300 ug of mutant IDH1 20-mer peptide. Libraries were prepared by immunoSEQ multiplex PCR; TCRdb keeps only in-frame clonotypes and omits some of them. The sample has tens of thousands of clones, 75% seen once; the top ten hold 5.3%. Sequenced material: PBMCs, taken from a glioma patient whose treatment included an IDH1 peptide vaccine. Every receptor here comes from a man aged 50-60 years with glioma.

The chain joins TRBV19 to TRBJ2-6; D is uncertain. Trimming took 9 bases from V and 0 from J, leaving 9 bases between them. From germline, CDR1 is LNHDA and CDR2 SQIVND (reference sequence). The length of the CDR3 is 14 residues. The CDR3 DNA is TGTGCCAGCCGAGCCGACTCTGGGGCCAACGTCCTGACTTTC. Amino acids: CASRADSGANVLTF.

This clone was counted only a few times. V usage is TRBV7-9 and J usage is TRBJ1-2; possibly TRBD1 for D (6 bases). V dropped 3 bases and J dropped 8 bases, with 16 bases sitting between them. CDR1 and CDR2 from the germline V gene are SEHNR and FQNEAQ (reference sequence). This CDR3 is 14 amino acids long. The DNA of the CDR3 is TGTGCCAGCAGCTTTAGGGGGATGAAGGAGGGCTACACCTTC. Translating it yields CASSFRGMKEGYTF.

The V and J genes are TRBV6-4 and TRBJ1-6; D possibly corresponds to TRBD1 (5 bases). V was clipped by 3 bases and J by 6 bases, with 9 bases between them. In germline, CDR1 is MRHNA, CDR2 SNTAGT. This CDR3 has 14 residues. This CDR3 is CASSEAGSNSPLHF. CDR3 sequence (DNA): TGTGCCAGCAGTGAGGCAGGGAGTAATTCACCCCTCCACTTT.

The chain employs TRBV19 and TRBJ1-5; D remains ambiguous. The V and J ends lost 4 bases and 4 bases respectively, with 11 bases between them. The CDR3 sequence is 14 residues long. CDR1 and CDR2 (germline): LNHDA, SQIVND (reference sequence). The CDR3 loop is CASSKVGWNQPQHF. CDR3 coding DNA: TGTGCCAGTAGTAAGGTGGGATGGAATCAGCCCCAGCATTTT.

The CDR3 region is CASIPSGGGVYGYTF. As DNA, the CDR3 is TGTGCCAGCATCCCTTCGGGAGGAGGGGTTTATGGCTACACCTTC. This chain joins TRBV5-4 and TRBJ1-2, with a possible D match to TRBD1 (5 bases). CDR3 length: 15 amino acids. Germline loops: CDR1 SGHNT, CDR2 YYREEE (reference sequence). Trimming pared 6 bases from V and 5 bases from J, leaving 20 bases between. Using reference TRBV5-4 and TRBJ1-2 for the parts outside the CDR3, the full variable domain is ETGVTQSPTHLIKTRGQQVTLRCSSQSGHNTVSWYQQALGQGPQFIFQYYREEENGRGNFPPRFSGLQFPNYSSELNVNALELDDSALYLCASIPSGGGVYGYTFGSGTRLTVV.

This clone showed up just a few times. The gene calls are TRBV14 and TRBJ2-5; TRBD1 or TRBD2 may be the D gene (5 bases each). Germline V gene lookup returns CDR1 SGHDN and CDR2 FVKESK. Trimming cost V 4 bases and J 0 bases, with 9 bases left between them. CDR3 size: 14 residues. For the CDR3, the DNA is TGTGCCAGCAGCCCCCGGGACCACCAAGAGACCCAGTACTTC. This gives the protein CASSPRDHQETQYF.

This clone was recorded a few times. V is TRBV27 and J is TRBJ2-3; D gene ambiguous. V dropped 8 bases and J dropped 2 bases, with 5 bases sitting between them. The CDR3 extends over 11 amino acids. CDR1 MNHEY and CDR2 SMNVEV come from the germline V gene (reference sequence). Here the CDR3 reads CASRYTDTQYF. DNA for the CDR3: TGTGCCAGCCGCTACACAGATACGCAGTATTTT.

In this sample, this clone turned up a few times. V is TRBV6-1 and J is TRBJ1-1; D unclear. CDR3 length: 12 residues. CDR1 is MNHNS, CDR2 SASEGT, per germline. The V end was cut by 6 bases, the J end by 6 bases, with 11 bases between. Here the CDR3 reads CASRLGIAEAFF. The CDR3 bases are TGTGCCAGCAGGTTAGGGATCGCTGAAGCTTTCTTT.

The V call is TRBV10-1, the J call TRBJ1-2; D uncertain. The CDR3 is 13 amino acids. V shed 3 bases and J shed 2 bases, with 7 bases lying between them. Germline V gene sequence: CDR1 WNHNN, CDR2 SYGVQD (reference sequence). The CDR3 spells CASSEDPNYGYTF. CDR3 coding DNA: TGCGCCAGCAGTGAAGACCCCAACTATGGCTACACCTTC.

The chain uses TRBV7-2 and TRBJ1-1; D gene unclear. The CDR3 spans 16 residues. V was cut by 5 bases and J by 0 bases, with 16 bases left in between. Germline CDR1 and CDR2: SGHTA and FQGNSA. The CDR3 here is CASSLDGHRLNTEAFF. The CDR3 DNA follows: TGTGCCAGCAGCCTAGATGGGCATCGGTTGAACACTGAAGCTTTCTTT. The full variable domain, with the rest looked up from reference TRBV7-2 and TRBJ1-1, is GAGVSQSPSNKVTEKGKDVELRCDPISGHTALYWYRQSLGQGLEFLIYFQGNSAPDKSGLPSDRFSAERTGGSVSTLTIQRTQQEDSAVYLCASSLDGHRLNTEAFFGQGTRLTVV.

V usage is TRBV7-2 and J usage is TRBJ2-7; 7 bases agree with TRBD2. The V gene's germline CDR1 is SGHTA and CDR2 FQGNSA. Germline trimming cut 5 bases from V and 7 bases from J; bases unmatched to any gene: 11. The CDR3 has 14 amino acids. CDR3 in DNA: TGTGCCAGCAGCAGAGGCGGCGGGGGAGGGGAGCAGTACTTC. It translates to CASSRGGGGGEQYF.

The J gene is TRBJ1-1, the V gene TRBV18; possibly TRBD1 for D (6 bases). Trimming removed 1 base at V and 1 base at J, with 7 bases between. The CDR3 contains 14 residues. CDR1 and CDR2 from the germline V gene are KGHSH and LQKENI. The CDR3 nucleotides are TGTGCCAGCTCACCACGGACAGCGAACACTGAAGCTTTCTTT. Its translation: CASSPRTANTEAFF.

This clone was picked up a small number of times. This chain connects TRBV18 to TRBJ1-4; TRBD1 might be the D (5 bases). CDR1 is KGHSH, CDR2 LQKENI, per germline. V lost 6 bases and J 7 bases, leaving 15 bases between the germline ends. The CDR3 has 14 amino acids. The DNA of the CDR3 is TGTGCCAGCTCCCAGTCGGACATGGGTGAAAAACTGTTTTTT. Translated, it gives CASSQSDMGEKLFF.

The V call is TRBV5-1, the J call TRBJ1-3; 7 nucleotides agree with TRBD1. Trimming cost V 5 bases and J 2 bases; bases outside gene matches: 7. This CDR3 comprises 15 residues. CDR1 SGHRS and CDR2 YFSETQ come from the germline V gene. The CDR3 DNA sequence: TGCGCCAGCAGTCCCGATCAGGGGGCTGGAAACACCATATATTTT. It codes for CASSPDQGAGNTIYF.

The rearrangement links TRBV5-6 to TRBJ1-4, with TRBD1 identical over 8 bases. Germline lookup yields CDR1 SGHDT and CDR2 YYEEEE. The CDR3 length is 14 residues. With 9 bases clipped from V and 0 bases from J, the junction kept 4 bases outside the gene matches. The CDR3: CATGTGATNEKLFF. The CDR3 DNA reads TGTGCCACCGGGACAGGAGCAACTAATGAAAAACTGTTTTTT. Complete variable domain (other parts from reference TRBV5-6 and TRBJ1-4): DAGVTQSPTHLIKTRGQQVTLRCSPKSGHDTVSWYQQALGQGPQFIFQYYEEEERQRGNFPDRFSGHQFPNYSSELNVNALLLGDSALYLCATGTGATNEKLFFGSGTQLSVL.

J is TRBJ2-5 and V is TRBV9; 13 bases line up with TRBD2. The length of the CDR3 is 14 residues. Trimming removed 3 bases from V and 5 bases from J; junction bases left unmatched: 1. Germline V gene data show CDR1 as SGDLS and CDR2 as YYNGEE. CDR3 nucleotides: TGTGCCAGCAGCGCGGGACTAGCGGGGGAGACCCAGTACTTC. Translated: CASSAGLAGETQYF.